The 29 T cell receptor beta chains listed next were all sequenced from one sample in a study of blood T cell repertoires in COVID-19. The assay was immunoSEQ multiplex PCR, and TCRdb's table has in-frame clones only and misses some. The table has around 270,000 clones, 88% seen once. The specimen was PBMCs or T cells enriched from blood (not recorded which). Source of these receptors: a woman aged 40 to 50 who had been exposed to COVID-19.

The chain combines TRBV10-3 with TRBJ2-1; the match to TRBD2 covers 11 bases. Looked up from germline, CDR1 is ENHRY and CDR2 is SYGVKD. V shed 1 base, J shed 6 bases, and the junction held 5 bases outside the gene matches. This CDR3 has 16 amino acids. The CDR3 spells CAISEFPTSGSNEQFF. The CDR3 bases are TGTGCCATCAGTGAGTTTCCCACTAGCGGGAGCAATGAGCAGTTCTTC.

The rearrangement links TRBV18 to TRBJ1-6; 8 bases match TRBD1. J was trimmed by 3 bases and V by 4 bases; bases with no gene match: 5. Germline values: CDR1 KGHSH, CDR2 LQKENI. This CDR3 comprises 16 residues. CDR3 protein: CASSLRDRNYNSPLHF. The CDR3 DNA sequence: TGTGCCAGCTCACTACGGGACAGGAACTATAATTCACCCCTCCACTTT.

The genes are TRBV7-6 and TRBJ2-2, with TRBD1 matching 9 bases. This CDR3 region has 17 residues. J lost 1 base, V lost 0 bases, and 3 bases had no gene match. Per the germline V gene, CDR1 is SGHVS and CDR2 is FNYEAQ. This CDR3 reads CASSLARGQGNTGELFF. As DNA, the CDR3 is TGTGCCAGCAGCTTAGCGCGGGGACAGGGGAACACCGGGGAGCTGTTTTTT.

The chain recombines TRBV28 with TRBJ2-3; D may be TRBD2 (5 bases). The CDR3 is made up of 13 amino acids. The V and J ends lost 6 bases and 3 bases respectively, with 10 bases between them. In germline, CDR1 is MDHEN, CDR2 SYDVKM. The CDR3 DNA is TGTGCCAGCAGGCCCGGACTGACAGATACGCAGTATTTT. As protein: CASRPGLTDTQYF.

This clone was seen more than once but under ten times. The chain combines TRBV7-2 with TRBJ2-3; perhaps TRBD2 as D (6 bases). Germline CDR1 reads SGHTA; CDR2 reads FQGNSA. Trimming shortened V by 1 base and J by 1 base, and 9 bases separated the two germline ends. There are 15 residues in the CDR3. CDR3 loop: CASSLDWGGTDTQYF. CDR3 nucleotide sequence: TGTGCCAGCAGCTTAGATTGGGGGGGCACAGATACGCAGTATTTT.

V usage is TRBV27 and J usage is TRBJ1-6; 9 nucleotides agree with TRBD1. Germline trimming cut 5 bases from V and 8 bases from J; bases unmatched to any gene: 10. Germline-derived CDR1 and CDR2 are MNHEY and SMNVEV (reference sequence). The CDR3 has 16 residues. The CDR3 is CASSPQTGTGYSPLHF. The CDR3, as DNA: TGTGCCAGCAGTCCACAGACCGGGACAGGGTATTCACCCCTCCACTTT.

This sequence joins TRBV2 and TRBJ1-3, with TRBD1 identical over 7 bases. V lost 5 bases to trimming and J lost 2 bases; unmatched junction nucleotides: 3. The CDR3 runs to 14 residues. From germline, CDR1 is SNHLY and CDR2 FYNNEI. CDR3 nucleotide sequence: TGTGCCAGCAGTCGGGACAGAACTGGAAACACCATATATTTT. As protein: CASSRDRTGNTIYF.

The chain carries TRBV2 and TRBJ2-7; TRBD2 matches 11 bases. Per germline, CDR1 SNHLY and CDR2 FYNNEI. This CDR3 has 15 residues. Losses at the gene ends were 3 bases for V and 4 bases for J; bases not matched to a gene: 5. CDR3 loop: CASSESSGGIYEQYF. The CDR3 DNA reads as TGTGCCAGCAGTGAGTCTAGCGGGGGGATATACGAGCAGTACTTC.

The sample holds a few counts of this clone. The chain has TRBV11-1 and TRBJ1-2; TRBD1 is a possible D gene (5 bases). This CDR3 is built from 14 residues. The germline CDR1 and CDR2 sequences are SGHAT and FQDESV (reference sequence). Trimming left V 5 bases short and J 3 bases short, with 13 bases between. The CDR3 loop reads CASSLRGTDYGYTF. The CDR3 DNA follows: TGTGCCAGCAGCCTCCGGGGGACGGACTATGGCTACACCTTC.

The chain uses TRBV7-2 and TRBJ1-4; a possible D gene is TRBD1 (6 bases). CDR3 length equals 15 residues. CDR1 is SGHTA, CDR2 FQGNSA, per germline. Trimming took off 4 bases at V and 4 bases at J, with 13 bases between the two ends. Here the CDR3 reads CASSSGQLGNEKLFF. The CDR3 DNA reads as TGTGCCAGCAGCTCCGGACAGTTGGGTAATGAAAAACTGTTTTTT.

The rearrangement links TRBV4-3 to TRBJ2-3; a weak D match, TRBD1 (6 bases). V lost 4 bases and J 2 bases, leaving 16 bases between the germline ends. This CDR3 has 16 residues. Germline V gene sequence: CDR1 LGHNA, CDR2 YSLEER. The CDR3 spells CASSPHLQGLTDTQYF. Written as DNA, the CDR3 is TGCGCCAGCAGCCCGCACTTACAGGGCCTCACAGATACGCAGTATTTT.

This rearrangement joins TRBV3-1 (or the pseudogene TRBV3-2) to TRBJ2-3; 8 bases fit TRBD1. The length of the CDR3 is 16 residues. V gave up 5 bases and J gave up 2 bases; unmatched junction bases: 9. Germline V lookup: CDR1 LGHDT, CDR2 YNNKEL (reference sequence). CDR3 DNA: TGTGCCAGCAGCTCAGAGGACAGGGCTTTCACAGATACGCAGTATTTT. It is translated as CASSSEDRAFTDTQYF.

The J gene is TRBJ1-4, the V gene TRBV4-3; D is undetermined. The CDR3 is 13 amino acids. Looked up from germline, CDR1 is LGHNA and CDR2 is YSLEER. Trimming pared 1 base from V and 6 bases from J, leaving 6 bases between. The chain's CDR3 is CASSQAQDEKLFF. In DNA form, the CDR3 reads TGCGCCAGCAGCCAAGCCCAGGATGAAAAACTGTTTTTT.

The J gene is TRBJ2-6, the V gene TRBV27; D remains ambiguous. Germline V CDR1 and CDR2: MNHEY, SMNVEV (reference sequence). CDR3 length: 13 amino acids. Trimming removed 7 bases at V and 2 bases at J, with 6 bases between. This CDR3 is CASISPGANVLTF. The CDR3 nucleotides read TGTGCCAGCATCTCCCCTGGGGCCAACGTCCTGACTTTC.

The rearrangement links TRBV27 to TRBJ2-7; D is unresolved. V lost 5 bases and J 4 bases, leaving 6 bases between the germline ends. CDR1 and CDR2 from the germline V gene are MNHEY and SMNVEV (reference sequence). This CDR3 has 11 residues. The DNA for the CDR3 is TGTGCCAGCAGTCGTGAGTACGAGCAGTACGTC. Its translation is CASSREYEQYV.

CDR3 nucleotide sequence: TGTGCCAGCAGTTTGAGCGGGGAGCCCTATGGCTACACCTTC. This sequence encodes CASSLSGEPYGYTF. The V gene is TRBV27, the J gene TRBJ1-2; D uncertain. The CDR3 is 14 amino acids. V gave up 3 bases and J gave up 4 bases, with 12 bases separating them. Germline V CDR1 and CDR2: MNHEY, SMNVEV (reference sequence).

Points on this clone: One end of the junction varies from germline; a read error may be responsible. The rearrangement links TRBV5-1 to TRBJ2-1; the D gene is possibly TRBD2 (5 bases). Germline loops: CDR1 SGHRS, CDR2 YFSETQ. The CDR3 has 16 amino acids. DNA for the CDR3: TGTGCCAGCAGCTTGGGCCCAGCGGACTCCTACAATGAGCAGTTCTTC. This sequence encodes CASSLGPADSYNEQFF. Combining the CDR3 with reference TRBV5-1 and TRBJ2-1 gives the whole variable domain KAGVTQTPRYLIKTRGQQVTLSCSPISGHRSVSWYQQTPGQGLQFLFEYFSETQRNKGNFPGRFSGRQFSNSRSEMNVSTLELGDSALYLCASSLGPADSYNEQFFGPGTRLTVL.

This sequence joins TRBV10-3 and TRBJ1-1; 7 bases are shared with TRBD1. The CDR3 has 14 amino acids. Trimming took 6 bases from V and 2 from J; bases not matched to a gene: 6. Germline CDR1 reads ENHRY; CDR2 reads SYGVKD. CDR3 nucleotide sequence: TGTGCCATCAGGACTCGGGACAGCAACACTGAAGCTTTCTTT. The encoded protein is CAIRTRDSNTEAFF.

This clone occurred once. The chain links TRBV28 to TRBJ1-5; 9 nucleotides agree with TRBD1. The V gene end was trimmed by 1 base and the J gene end by 1 base; junction bases not matched to a gene: 5. Germline assignment: CDR1 MDHEN and CDR2 SYDVKM. The CDR3 is 17 residues long. The CDR3 protein is CASSLFLGQGSNQPQHF. CDR3 coding DNA: TGTGCCAGCAGTTTATTCTTGGGACAGGGAAGCAATCAGCCCCAGCATTTT.

The rearrangement links TRBV30 to TRBJ1-5, with 7 bases aligning to TRBD1. This CDR3 comprises 16 residues. The germline gives CDR1 GTSNPN, CDR2 SVGIG (reference sequence). After removal of 2 bases from V and 1 base from J, the junction contained 8 bases not matched to a gene. Here the CDR3 reads CAWSTQGGLSNQPQHF. The CDR3 region has the DNA TGTGCCTGGAGTACACAAGGGGGCTTAAGCAATCAGCCCCAGCATTTT.

This clone was counted once. This chain joins TRBV1 and TRBJ2-3; TRBD1 is the table's D call and was not checked against the DNA. TRBV1 is deemed a pseudogene. This CDR3 is 18 amino acids long. In nucleotides, the CDR3 is TGCACCAGCACTGAAGGGGCCTTTTTAACTATTAGCACAGATACGCAGTATTTT. Translated: CTSTEGAFLTISTDTQYF.

V is TRBV27 and J is TRBJ1-5; 9 positions agree with TRBD1. The CDR3 loop spans 15 amino acids. J gave up 0 bases and V 5 bases, and 2 bases lay outside the gene matches. CDR1 MNHEY and CDR2 SMNVEV come from the germline V gene (reference sequence). The chain's CDR3 is CASSTTGGSNQPQHF. DNA of the CDR3: TGTGCCAGCAGTACGACAGGGGGTAGCAATCAGCCCCAGCATTTT.

The DNA for the CDR3 is TGTGCCAGCAGTAGGGCGGGAGAAGAGACCCAGTACTTC. Translating gives CASSRAGEETQYF. The rearrangement joins TRBV7-9 to TRBJ2-5; 7 bases are a match to TRBD2. The CDR3 sequence is 13 residues long. The ends lost 6 bases at V and 3 bases at J; junction bases unmatched: 4. Germline-derived CDR1 and CDR2 are SEHNR and FQNEAQ (reference sequence).

CDR3 amino acids: CASSQPVRSAEQYF. CDR3 nucleotide sequence: TGCGCCAGCAGCCAACCGGTAAGATCCGCCGAGCAGTACTTC. The chain has TRBV4-1 and TRBJ2-7; D is uncertain. The V gene's germline CDR1 is MGHRA and CDR2 YSYEKL. The CDR3 has 14 amino acids. The V end lost 2 bases, the J end lost 6 bases, and 14 bases lay between the germline ends.

This chain links TRBV29-1 with TRBJ2-7, with 8 bases lining up with TRBD1. V shed 3 bases and J 9 bases; nucleotides not matched to a gene: 13. CDR3 size: 14 residues. Germline CDR1 SQVTM, CDR2 ANQGSEA. The CDR3 nucleotides are TGCAGCGTTGACATGGGACAGGAGTCAGGGGGGCAGTACGTC. It encodes CSVDMGQESGGQYV.

The chain couples TRBV7-3 to TRBJ2-3, with 7 bases matching TRBD2. The CDR3 runs to 15 residues. Trimming cost V 3 bases and J 3 bases; bases outside gene matches: 6. Germline V CDR1 and CDR2: SGHTA, FQGTGA. CDR3 loop: CASSFGGSKTDTQYF. In DNA form, the CDR3 reads TGTGCCAGCAGCTTCGGCGGGAGCAAGACAGATACGCAGTATTTT. The full variable domain, its missing parts supplied by reference TRBV7-3 and TRBJ2-3, is GAGVSQTPSNKVTEKGKYVELRCDPISGHTALYWYRQSLGQGPEFLIYFQGTGAADDSGLPNDRFFAVRPEGSVSTLKIQRTERGDSAVYLCASSFGGSKTDTQYFGPGTRLTVL.

V and J are TRBV5-8 and TRBJ1-1; no definite D call. Germline V gene sequence: CDR1 SGHTS, CDR2 YDEGEE. The V end lost 4 bases, the J end lost 2 bases, and 6 bases lay between the germline ends. This CDR3 region has 12 residues. The CDR3 nucleotides are TGTGCCAGCAGCCTGTTTAACACTGAAGCTTTCTTT. This gives the protein CASSLFNTEAFF.

CDR3 sequence (DNA): TGTGCCAGCAGCTCGTTAGCGGGGAGGACAGATACGCAGTATTTT. This codes for CASSSLAGRTDTQYF. This sequence joins TRBV7-3 and TRBJ2-3, with 8 bases aligning to TRBD2. This CDR3 has 15 amino acids. Germline assignment: CDR1 SGHTA and CDR2 FQGTGA. J gave up 3 bases and V 4 bases, and 6 bases lay outside the gene matches.

There are a few counts of this clone. The chain couples TRBV7-2 to TRBJ2-7; 7 bases match TRBD2. CDR1 is SGHTA and CDR2 is FQGNSA in the germline V gene. This CDR3 region has 13 residues. V trimming: 5 bases; J trimming: 3 bases; junction bases outside the gene matches: 4. This chain's CDR3 is CASSTSVVYEQYF. In DNA, the CDR3 is TGTGCCAGCAGCACTAGCGTAGTCTACGAGCAGTACTTC.